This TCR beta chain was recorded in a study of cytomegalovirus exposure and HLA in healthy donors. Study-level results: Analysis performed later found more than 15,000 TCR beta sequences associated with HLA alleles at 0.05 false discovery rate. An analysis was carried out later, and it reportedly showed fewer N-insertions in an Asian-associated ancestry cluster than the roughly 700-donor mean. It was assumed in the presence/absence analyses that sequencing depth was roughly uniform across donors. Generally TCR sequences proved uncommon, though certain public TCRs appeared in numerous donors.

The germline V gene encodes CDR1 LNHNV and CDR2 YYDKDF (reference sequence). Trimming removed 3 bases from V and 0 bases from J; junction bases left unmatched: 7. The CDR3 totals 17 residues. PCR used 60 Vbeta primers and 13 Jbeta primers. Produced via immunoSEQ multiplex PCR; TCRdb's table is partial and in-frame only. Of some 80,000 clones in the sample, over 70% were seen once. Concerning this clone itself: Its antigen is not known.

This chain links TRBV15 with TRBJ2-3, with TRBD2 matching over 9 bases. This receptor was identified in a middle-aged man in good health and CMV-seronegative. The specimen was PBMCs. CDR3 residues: CATSRDWTSASTDTQYF. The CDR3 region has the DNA TGTGCCACCAGCAGGGACTGGACTAGCGCCAGCACAGATACGCAGTATTTT.